This entry concerns a single TCR beta chain. A much larger clone lies one base from this, so it may be a read error. This specimen belongs to a study of blood T cells in healthy people across ages. The V gene lost 3 bases and the J gene lost 11 bases, with 19 bases spanning the gap. CDR3 length equals 14 residues. A J-beta primer mix and a sample-barcoded 5' primer were used in a second PCR of roughly 7 to 12 cycles. The template-switch adaptor, which had 12 random nucleotides, put a tag on each cDNA molecule. Every sample produced at least 3 million CDR3-containing paired-end reads. TCRdb re-called the 5' RACE reads with MiXCR, one entry per CDR3 protein. The sample holds 600,000 to 800,000 distinct CDR3 sequences, 52% seen once. The donors, all healthy, were Caucasians living in Russia, aged roughly 6 to 95. It was approximately 10 milliliters of peripheral blood that were drawn from each donor.

Sequencing used blood. The receptor's source is a woman of 80 years or more in good health. The chain has TRBV12-3 or TRBV12-4 and TRBJ2-5; D possibly corresponds to TRBD2 (6 bases). CDR3 nucleotides: TGTGCCAGCAGTTTCGGCGGGGCCTGGAATGAGCAGTACTTC. It specifies CASSFGGAWNEQYF.